These 27 T cell receptor beta chains share one sample of origin, sequenced in a study of cytomegalovirus exposure and HLA in healthy donors. PCR was performed using 60 Vbeta and 13 Jbeta primers. Data came from immunoSEQ multiplex PCR; TCRdb stores just in-frame clones and leaves some out. The sample lists roughly 100,000 clones, roughly three quarters seen once, with around a tenth in the top ten. The sequenced material came from PBMCs. The receptors originated from a male donor in good health and CMV-seropositive.

This rearrangement joins TRBV27 to TRBJ1-2; 10 nucleotides line up with TRBD1. The CDR3 length is 15 residues. Trimming took 6 bases from V and 4 from J; bases not matched to a gene: 8. CDR1 is MNHEY and CDR2 is SMNVEV in the germline V gene (reference sequence). CDR3 nucleotides: TGTGCCAGCAGCCTACAGGGACAGGGGACCTATGGCTACACCTTC. This sequence encodes CASSLQGQGTYGYTF.

The rearrangement joins TRBV27 to TRBJ2-7; 9 bases fit TRBD1. Trimming removed 2 bases from V and 6 bases from J; junction bases left unmatched: 5. The germline V gene has CDR1 MNHEY and CDR2 SMNVEV (reference sequence). The CDR3 is 14 residues long. CDR3 in amino acids: CASSLVQGAFEQYF. The CDR3, as DNA: TGTGCCAGCAGTTTAGTACAGGGGGCTTTCGAGCAGTACTTC.

The chain is built from TRBV18 and TRBJ1-1; TRBD1 agrees at 7 bases. Germline V gene lookup returns CDR1 KGHSH and CDR2 LQKENI. The CDR3 totals 13 residues. V gave up 6 bases and J gave up 0 bases; unmatched junction bases: 1. The CDR3 loop is CASSGTVNTEAFF. The CDR3 bases are TGTGCCAGCTCCGGGACAGTGAACACTGAAGCTTTCTTT. Using reference TRBV18 and TRBJ1-1 for the parts outside the CDR3, the full variable domain is NAGVMQNPRHLVRRRGQEARLRCSPMKGHSHVYWYRQLPEEGLKFMVYLQKENIIDESGMPKERFSAEFPKEGPSILRIQQVVRGDSAAYFCASSGTVNTEAFFGQGTRLTVV.

The chain links TRBV16 to TRBJ2-1, with D perhaps matching TRBD2 (6 bases). Germline CDR1 reads KGHSY; CDR2 reads FQNENV. This CDR3 spans 15 amino acids. Trimming took off 5 bases at V and 7 bases at J, with 18 bases between the two ends. CDR3 DNA: TGTGCCAGCAGCGGAATTCAACGCGGGAATAATGAGCAGTTCTTC. Its protein product is CASSGIQRGNNEQFF.

This rearrangement joins TRBV4-1 to TRBJ2-7; D unclear. The V end was cut by 3 bases, the J end by 5 bases, with 11 bases between. The V gene's germline CDR1 is MGHRA and CDR2 YSYEKL. The CDR3 sequence is 13 residues long. DNA of the CDR3: TGCGCCAGCAGCCAGCCATCGGTAAACGAGCAGTACTTC. This codes for CASSQPSVNEQYF.

The sample holds one count of this clone. The chain carries TRBV9 and TRBJ2-2; TRBD1 might be the D (7 bases). This CDR3 has 17 residues. Germline V gene data show CDR1 as SGDLS and CDR2 as YYNGEE. The V end was cut by 2 bases, the J end by 8 bases, with 22 bases between. This CDR3 is CASSVRAAGGSIGELFF. The CDR3 DNA reads as TGTGCCAGCAGCGTTCGGGCGGCAGGGGGGAGTATAGGGGAGCTGTTTTTT.

A single count supports this clone. This chain joins TRBV21-1 and TRBJ2-7; the D segment call TRBD2 is taken from the table without a DNA check. TRBV21-1 is reported as a pseudogene. This CDR3 contains 14 residues. In nucleotides, the CDR3 is TGTGCCAGCACCCAGAGGACTAGTAGCTACGAGCAGTACTTC. It translates to CASTQRTSSYEQYF.

This chain joins TRBV4-2 and TRBJ2-7, with a possible D match to TRBD2 (6 bases). V lost 0 bases and J lost 6, with 18 bases in between. There are 16 residues in the CDR3. The germline V gene has CDR1 LGHNA and CDR2 YNFKEQ. CDR3 amino acids: CASSQDVVAAGSEQYF. The CDR3 DNA reads as TGTGCCAGCAGCCAAGACGTAGTAGCGGCGGGGTCCGAGCAGTACTTC.

The chain joins TRBV7-8 to TRBJ2-1, with 9 bases aligning to TRBD1. Germline CDR1 SGHVS, CDR2 FQNEAQ. Trimming at V came to 5 bases and at J to 8 bases, leaving 13 bases not matched to a gene. There are 16 residues in the CDR3. CDR3 in amino acids: CASSAPGGTGLHEQFF. The CDR3 DNA sequence: TGTGCCAGCAGCGCCCCTGGTGGGACAGGGTTACATGAGCAGTTCTTC.

The CDR3, as DNA: TGTGCCAGCAGGGGACAGGGGGGGGTCGGCTACACCTTC. Its translation: CASRGQGGVGYTF. J is TRBJ1-2 and V is TRBV28; 11 nucleotides line up with TRBD1. J gave up 8 bases and V 6 bases, and 5 bases lay outside the gene matches. This CDR3 is 13 amino acids long. Germline CDR1 is MDHEN and CDR2 is SYDVKM.

This clone was counted between two and nine times. The CDR3 spells CASSSRQGSDTQYF. The CDR3 nucleotides read TGTGCCAGCAGCTCCCGACAGGGTTCAGATACGCAGTATTTT. The V gene is TRBV5-8, the J gene TRBJ2-3; 7 nucleotides line up with TRBD1. Germline V lookup: CDR1 SGHTS, CDR2 YDEGEE. The V gene end was trimmed by 3 bases and the J gene end by 4 bases; junction bases not matched to a gene: 5. The CDR3 covers 14 residues.

V and J are TRBV6-5 and TRBJ1-3; 9 bases map to TRBD1. CDR3 length: 15 amino acids. Looked up from germline, CDR1 is MNHEY and CDR2 is SVGAGI. With V trimmed by 0 bases and J by 4 bases, 1 base remained unmatched. This CDR3 is CASSYSGTGGNTIYF. The DNA for the CDR3 is TGTGCCAGCAGTTACTCGGGGACAGGGGGAAACACCATATATTTT.

This chain links TRBV6-1 with TRBJ2-7; 16 bases are shared with TRBD2. CDR1 is MNHNS, CDR2 SASEGT, per germline. This CDR3 comprises 20 residues. The ends lost 2 bases at V and 2 bases at J; junction bases unmatched: 12. The CDR3 coding sequence is TGTGCCAGCAGTGAATTCCTCCCCCCGGGACTAGCGGGAGGGCCCTACGAGCAGTACTTC. It encodes CASSEFLPPGLAGGPYEQYF.

The chain carries TRBV5-4 and TRBJ2-1, with D maybe TRBD2 (6 bases). This CDR3 spans 14 amino acids. CDR1 SGHNT and CDR2 YYREEE come from the germline V gene (reference sequence). Trimming left V 2 bases short and J 4 bases short, with 10 bases between. The CDR3 reads CASSFGGGYNEQFF. CDR3 sequence (DNA): TGTGCCAGCAGCTTTGGTGGAGGGTACAATGAGCAGTTCTTC.

V gene TRBV2 combines with J gene TRBJ1-5; D possibly corresponds to TRBD1 (6 bases). Trimming shortened V by 7 bases and J by 2 bases, and 12 bases separated the two germline ends. CDR1 SNHLY and CDR2 FYNNEI come from the germline V gene. The CDR3 has 14 residues. As DNA, the CDR3 is TGTGCCAGCACTAAGGGGGGGGGCAATCAGCCCCAGCATTTT. Translation gives CASTKGGGNQPQHF.

The genes are TRBV4-3 and TRBJ1-2, with D unclear. The ends were cut back, 0 bases at V and 6 bases at J, with 11 bases in the middle. Germline CDR1 reads LGHNA; CDR2 reads YSLEER. The CDR3 extends over 14 amino acids. This CDR3 is CASSQEWASDGYTF. The CDR3 DNA follows: TGCGCCAGCAGCCAAGAATGGGCCTCGGATGGCTACACCTTC.

V gene TRBV4-1 combines with J gene TRBJ2-4; 10 positions match TRBD2. CDR1 is MGHRA and CDR2 is YSYEKL in the germline V gene. V trimming: 5 bases; J trimming: 0 bases; junction bases outside the gene matches: 4. This CDR3 is built from 16 residues. CDR3: CASSALAGIAKNIQYF. The CDR3 nucleotides are TGCGCCAGCAGCGCACTAGCGGGAATAGCCAAAAACATTCAGTACTTC.

This chain links TRBV28 with TRBJ1-1, with D perhaps TRBD1 (6 bases). Deletions cut 5 bases from V and 13 bases from J, with 17 bases between. The CDR3 has 12 amino acids. CDR1 and CDR2 (germline): MDHEN, SYDVKM. The DNA of the CDR3 is TGTGCCAGCAGTGGAACAGGGCCTGGGGGTTTCTTT. Its translation: CASSGTGPGGFF.

In its sample, this clone was seen once. CDR3 DNA: TGTGCCAGCACCTCTGGCGGCGGGAGGAAGGAGGAGCAGTACTTC. Translation gives CASTSGGGRKEEQYF. V is TRBV7-2 and J is TRBJ2-7; TRBD2 agrees at 8 bases. The CDR3 contains 15 residues. Germline V gene data show CDR1 as SGHTA and CDR2 as FQGNSA. J lost 7 bases, V lost 7 bases, and 15 bases had no gene match.

This rearrangement joins TRBV10-3 to TRBJ2-6, with 11 bases fitting TRBD1. Trimming removed 3 bases from V and 3 bases from J; junction bases left unmatched: 4. Germline CDR1 and CDR2: ENHRY and SYGVKD. The CDR3 extends over 17 amino acids. The CDR3 sequence is CAISDWTGGFGANVLTF. The CDR3, as DNA: TGTGCCATCAGTGATTGGACAGGGGGCTTTGGGGCCAACGTCCTGACTTTC.

The CDR3 protein is CASSYSYRAGQPQHF. The CDR3, as DNA: TGTGCCAGCAGTTACTCGTACAGGGCAGGTCAGCCCCAGCATTTT. The chain links TRBV6-5 to TRBJ1-5, with a possible D match to TRBD1 (6 bases). The V gene's germline CDR1 is MNHEY and CDR2 SVGAGI. The CDR3 runs to 15 residues. The V end lost 0 bases, the J end lost 6 bases, and 12 bases lay between the germline ends.

This clone has just a few counts. The chain recombines TRBV19 with TRBJ2-1; 12 bases line up with TRBD2. CDR3 length equals 17 residues. Germline V gives CDR1 LNHDA, CDR2 SQIVND (reference sequence). The J segment lost 12 bases and the V segment lost 2 bases, leaving 14 bases of the junction unmatched. CDR3 sequence reads: CASSIIPLAGGPLTQFF. The CDR3 DNA follows: TGTGCCAGTAGTATAATCCCTCTAGCGGGAGGGCCCCTAACGCAGTTCTTC.

The J gene is TRBJ1-2, the V gene TRBV6-6; weak D call: TRBD1 (5 bases). V gave up 7 bases and J gave up 5 bases, with 14 bases separating them. The CDR3 is 13 residues long. CDR1 and CDR2 from the germline V gene are MNHNY and SVGAGI (reference sequence). The CDR3 DNA sequence: TGTGCCAGCAACAACGCAGGGCGTTATGGCTACACCTTC. Protein sequence: CASNNAGRYGYTF.

The chain combines TRBV7-2 with TRBJ1-4; D is perhaps TRBD1 (5 bases). The germline V gene has CDR1 SGHTA and CDR2 FQGNSA. Trimming shortened V by 8 bases and J by 3 bases, and 10 bases separated the two germline ends. This CDR3 region has 13 residues. The CDR3 reads CASAREANEKLFF. The CDR3 nucleotides read TGTGCCAGCGCCAGGGAGGCTAATGAAAAACTGTTTTTT. The whole variable domain, remainder taken from reference TRBV7-2 and TRBJ1-4, is GAGVSQSPSNKVTEKGKDVELRCDPISGHTALYWYRQSLGQGLEFLIYFQGNSAPDKSGLPSDRFSAERTGGSVSTLTIQRTQQEDSAVYLCASAREANEKLFFGSGTQLSVL.

The J gene is TRBJ2-7, the V gene TRBV7-8; a weak D match, TRBD1 (6 bases). This CDR3 comprises 14 residues. Between the trimmed V and J ends, which lost 1 base and 4 bases, there was a span of 11 bases. Germline CDR1 is SGHVS and CDR2 is FQNEAQ. CDR3 sequence (DNA): TGTGCCAGCAGCTTAGGGGACATCTCATACGAGCAGTACTTC. Translating it yields CASSLGDISYEQYF. Full variable domain (rest looked up from reference TRBV7-8 and TRBJ2-7): GAGVSQSPRYKVAKRGQDVALRCDPISGHVSLFWYQQALGQGPEFLTYFQNEAQLDKSGLPSDRFFAERPEGSVSTLKIQRTQQEDSAVYLCASSLGDISYEQYFGPGTRLTVT.

V is TRBV5-6 and J is TRBJ2-7; D not resolved. The CDR3 runs to 13 residues. From germline, CDR1 is SGHDT and CDR2 YYEEEE. V was trimmed by 0 bases and J by 6 bases, leaving 10 bases between them. CDR3 nucleotide sequence: TGTGCCAGCAGCTTGGAAGGTAGAGGCGAGCAGTACTTC. Its protein is CASSLEGRGEQYF.

The genes are TRBV7-9 and TRBJ2-7; possibly TRBD1 for D (6 bases). CDR1 SEHNR and CDR2 FQNEAQ come from the germline V gene (reference sequence). Trimming stripped 4 bases from V and 1 base from J, with 8 bases between. The CDR3 has 13 residues. CDR3 sequence (DNA): TGTGCCAGCAGCTCGACAGGATCCTACGAGCAGTACTTC. This codes for CASSSTGSYEQYF.